This T cell receptor beta chain appears in the sequencing data of a study of blood T cell repertoires in COVID-19. Study as a whole: Whether acute or convalescent, the COVID-19 samples came from the United States, Italy and Spain.

The CDR3 loop spans 14 amino acids. Germline CDR1 and CDR2: SGDLS and YYNGEE. With 1 base clipped from V and 7 bases from J, the junction kept 4 bases outside the gene matches. The authors' processing: By means of reference gene primer amplification, nucleated cell counts were estimated. Generated by immunoSEQ multiplex PCR, the TCRdb table keeps only in-frame clones and is missing some. The V and J calls and the clone size are those of that table, but D and trimming were determined from the DNA. The sample includes some 100,000 clones, less than 85% of them seen just once. The Seattle patients, enrolled during active infection, were followed longitudinally.

V usage is TRBV9 and J usage is TRBJ2-1, with TRBD2 identical over 8 bases. The origin of this receptor is a man in his 70s with COVID-19, enrolled during active disease. Sequenced sample: peripheral blood. The CDR3 protein is CASSVPSGLNEQFF. The CDR3 nucleotides read TGTGCCAGCAGCGTACCTAGCGGGTTAAATGAGCAGTTCTTC.